This T cell receptor beta chain stems from a study of cytomegalovirus exposure and HLA in healthy donors. General study findings and limits: The authors assumed roughly uniform sequencing depth across donors for presence/absence analyses. A later analysis linked a missense DCLRE1C variant to TCR beta V- and J-gene trimming. HLA restriction was apparent for most CMV-associated TCR beta chains in a later analysis. Rarity marked most TCR sequences, yet some public TCRs occurred in many donors.

With respect to this clone: Its antigen is still unknown.

CDR3 length equals 16 residues. V gave up 5 bases and J gave up 2 bases; unmatched junction bases: 4. Germline V gene sequence: CDR1 SGHTA, CDR2 FQGTGA. With 60 Vbeta and 13 Jbeta primers, the PCR was carried out. Here immunoSEQ multiplex PCR was the method, and the copy in TCRdb shows in-frame clones only, minus some. The sample includes under 130,000 clones, around 76% seen only once; the top ten take about a tenth. Sequencing was carried out using PBMCs. V and J are TRBV7-3 and TRBJ2-2, with 11 bases fitting TRBD2. This sequence was found in a woman in her late teens or twenties in good health and CMV-seropositive. The DNA for the CDR3 is TGTGCCAGCAGCCAGACTAGCGGGATAAACACCGGGGAGCTGTTTTTT. This codes for CASSQTSGINTGELFF.